The next 32 T cell receptor beta chains were all read from a single sample in a study of T cells expressing NK-cell markers. TCRdb reprocessed the 5' RACE reads and keeps a single row for each CDR3 protein, giving no DNA. This repertoire includes some 410,000 distinct CDR3 sequences. Material for sequencing was blood T cells: a sorted CD56 or NKG2C T cell subset, CD4+ or CD8+ T cells, or bulk PBMC T cells (not recorded which). Receptors were obtained from a woman aged 18 to 69 in good health.

V is TRBV11-1 and J is TRBJ2-1; TCRdb's D gene call, TRBD1, goes unchecked for lack of DNA. The CDR3 has 18 amino acids. Germline values: CDR1 SGHAT, CDR2 FQDESV (reference sequence). Here the CDR3 reads CASSPPLVGGGYYNEQFF.

The chain links TRBV19 to TRBJ1-1; TCRdb proposes TRBD1, but this gene call is untestable without DNA. CDR1 and CDR2 from the germline V gene are LNHDA and SQIVND (reference sequence). The CDR3 is made up of 13 amino acids. The CDR3 loop is CASWTEGIYEAFF.

The chain carries TRBV4-1 and TRBJ2-5; TCRdb's D call, TRBD1, is unchecked because there is no DNA. This CDR3 comprises 15 residues. Germline CDR1 and CDR2: MGHRA and YSYEKL. CDR3 amino acids: CASSQVTGGQETQYF.

The CDR3 loop is CSARDPSGTNNEQFF. The chain joins TRBV20-1 to TRBJ2-1; the D call from TCRdb, TRBD2, cannot be confirmed without DNA. Germline CDR1 is DFQATT and CDR2 is SNEGSKA (reference sequence). The CDR3 covers 15 residues.

This rearrangement joins TRBV7-2 to TRBJ1-2. The germline CDR1 and CDR2 sequences are SGHTA and FQGNSA. The CDR3 contains 14 residues. The CDR3 region is CASSLGARNYGYTF. Together with reference TRBV7-2 and TRBJ1-2, the CDR3 gives the full variable domain: GAGVSQSPSNKVTEKGKDVELRCDPISGHTALYWYRQSLGQGLEFLIYFQGNSAPDKSGLPSDRFSAERTGGSVSTLTIQRTQQEDSAVYLCASSLGARNYGYTFGSGTRLTVV.

This chain uses TRBV27 with TRBJ1-5. The CDR3 covers 14 residues. CDR1 is MNHEY, CDR2 SMNVEV, per germline (reference sequence). CDR3 protein: CASSLRYSNQPQHF.

This chain uses TRBV28 with TRBJ1-4. Germline V gene lookup returns CDR1 MDHEN and CDR2 SYDVKM. The CDR3 runs to 15 residues. CDR3 loop: CASSGGGALNEKLFF.

This chain's CDR3 is CSARAAVTKGTTDAQYF. This sequence joins TRBV20-1 and TRBJ2-3; TCRdb names TRBD1, which stays unverified in the absence of DNA. Germline CDR1 and CDR2: DFQATT and SNEGSKA (reference sequence). CDR3 length: 17 residues.

This chain uses TRBV7-3 with TRBJ2-3; TCRdb's D gene call, TRBD2, goes unchecked for lack of DNA. CDR1 is SGHTA and CDR2 is FQGTGA in the germline V gene. CDR3 size: 16 residues. CDR3 sequence reads: CASSLLAGRSTDTQYF.

The rearrangement uses TRBV2 and TRBJ2-1; TCRdb's D gene call, TRBD2, goes unchecked for lack of DNA. CDR3 size: 15 residues. From germline, CDR1 is SNHLY and CDR2 FYNNEI. CDR3 sequence: CANLGTSGGVYEQFF.

The CDR3 region is CASSLETNYGYTF. The rearrangement links TRBV7-2 to TRBJ1-2. Looked up from germline, CDR1 is SGHTA and CDR2 is FQGNSA. CDR3 length: 13 residues.

The rearrangement uses TRBV20-1 and TRBJ2-3; lacking DNA, the TRBD1 call made by TCRdb goes unchecked. Germline-derived CDR1 and CDR2 are DFQATT and SNEGSKA (reference sequence). The CDR3 spans 12 residues. The CDR3 spells CSAWDNTDTQYF.

The chain employs TRBV4-1 and TRBJ2-3; without DNA, the TCRdb call of TRBD1 cannot be checked. The CDR3 is 15 amino acids. The germline V gene encodes CDR1 MGHRA and CDR2 YSYEKL. This CDR3 reads CASSQLGTGADTQYF.

The V call is TRBV12-3 or TRBV12-4, the J call TRBJ2-5; the D call of TRBD2 rests on TCRdb alone, since no DNA is present to check it. The CDR3 has 13 amino acids. This CDR3 is CASTAGTQETQYF.

This chain joins TRBV30 and TRBJ2-1; TCRdb picks TRBD1, but there is no DNA to check that call. The CDR3 covers 14 residues. Germline V CDR1 and CDR2: GTSNPN, SVGIG (reference sequence). The CDR3 reads CAWQPGGIYNEQFF.

CDR3 region: CSAVSGQATHGYTF. The rearrangement links TRBV20-1 to TRBJ1-2; TCRdb picks TRBD1, but there is no DNA to check that call. Per germline, CDR1 DFQATT and CDR2 SNEGSKA (reference sequence). The CDR3 runs 14 residues.

The chain joins TRBV5-6 to TRBJ2-7. CDR3 length: 16 residues. The germline V gene has CDR1 SGHDT and CDR2 YYEEEE. The CDR3 region is CASSLVVSGARYEQYF.

The rearrangement links TRBV20-1 to TRBJ2-1; the TRBD1 assignment by TCRdb is unverifiable without DNA. The CDR3 extends over 15 amino acids. Germline lookup yields CDR1 DFQATT and CDR2 SNEGSKA (reference sequence). CDR3 amino acids: CSARTRGGEYNEQFF.

The chain uses TRBV6-1 and TRBJ2-5; no DNA is available, so the TRBD2 call from TCRdb remains unchecked. Looked up from germline, CDR1 is MNHNS and CDR2 is SASEGT. There are 15 residues in the CDR3. Here the CDR3 reads CASSRGDSGQETQYF.

The chain couples TRBV3-1 to TRBJ2-3. The V gene's germline CDR1 is LGHDT and CDR2 YNNKEL (reference sequence). This CDR3 is 12 amino acids long. The CDR3: CASSQDPNTQYF.

V is TRBV20-1 and J is TRBJ2-4. The germline V gene encodes CDR1 DFQATT and CDR2 SNEGSKA (reference sequence). CDR3 size: 13 residues. Here the CDR3 reads CSASKIAQNIQYF.

The V and J genes are TRBV7-2 and TRBJ2-5; TCRdb's D call, TRBD2, is unchecked because there is no DNA. The length of the CDR3 is 16 residues. Per germline, CDR1 SGHTA and CDR2 FQGNSA. The CDR3 sequence is CASIMSGLGGWETQYF.

The V call is TRBV5-5, the J call TRBJ2-1; TCRdb returns TRBD1, unconfirmable since there is no DNA. Germline CDR1 reads SGHKS; CDR2 reads YYEKEE (reference sequence). The length of the CDR3 is 16 residues. The CDR3: CASFSGGATPIGEQFF.

The chain employs TRBV20-1 and TRBJ1-2. The CDR3 covers 13 residues. Germline V gene data show CDR1 as DFQATT and CDR2 as SNEGSKA (reference sequence). CDR3 protein: CSARDREGYGYTF.

The chain carries TRBV4-3 and TRBJ2-1; TCRdb gives TRBD2 as the D gene, but with no DNA this cannot be confirmed. The CDR3 is 18 amino acids. Germline V CDR1 and CDR2: LGHNA, YSLEER. CDR3 region: CASSQQPGLAEGLDEQFF.

This CDR3 reads CASSQETSGTAEQFF. The chain couples TRBV6-1 to TRBJ2-1; the TRBD2 assignment by TCRdb is unverifiable without DNA. The CDR3 spans 15 residues. Per the germline V gene, CDR1 is MNHNS and CDR2 is SASEGT.

The V and J genes are TRBV4-3 and TRBJ1-5. Germline V CDR1 and CDR2: LGHNA, YSLEER. CDR3 length: 15 amino acids. CDR3 in amino acids: CASSRRGDGNQPQHF.

This chain links TRBV5-1 with TRBJ2-1; TCRdb names TRBD1, which stays unverified in the absence of DNA. Per the germline V gene, CDR1 is SGHRS and CDR2 is YFSETQ. This CDR3 comprises 14 residues. The chain's CDR3 is CASSYGQGHNEQFF.

The CDR3 here is CASSLIGYGYTF. The genes are TRBV12-3 or TRBV12-4 and TRBJ1-2. The CDR3 is 12 residues long.

This rearrangement joins TRBV10-2 to TRBJ1-2. Germline V gives CDR1 WSHSY, CDR2 SAAADI. The CDR3 spans 13 residues. The CDR3 sequence is CASSADTQNGYTF.

The CDR3 region is CASTWGQGLDQPQHF. V usage is TRBV6-2 or TRBV6-3 and J usage is TRBJ1-5; TCRdb gives TRBD1 as the D gene, but with no DNA this cannot be confirmed. CDR3 length equals 15 residues. CDR1 is MNHEY, CDR2 SVGEGT, per germline.

The V gene is TRBV9, the J gene TRBJ2-5; the D call of TRBD1 rests on TCRdb alone, since no DNA is present to check it. CDR3 length equals 14 residues. In germline, CDR1 is SGDLS, CDR2 YYNGEE. The CDR3 is CASSPQATLETQYF.